These 4 T cell receptor beta chains came from one sample sequenced in a study of blood T cell repertoires in COVID-19. The repertoire was sequenced with immunoSEQ multiplex PCR; TCRdb's copy has only in-frame clones and lacks some. The sample records 250,000 or so clones, over 65% being singletons. The specimen was peripheral blood. The receptor set was obtained from a woman of 80 years or more with acute or convalescent COVID-19.

The chain combines TRBV27 with TRBJ2-7, with 14 nucleotides matching TRBD2. The CDR3 has 15 residues. CDR1 and CDR2 (germline): MNHEY, SMNVEV (reference sequence). J gave up 6 bases and V 6 bases, and 7 bases lay outside the gene matches. The CDR3 bases are TGTGCCAGCAGCCCCGGACTAGCGGGAGGTGGCGAGCAGTACTTC. Translated, it gives CASSPGLAGGGEQYF.

The V and J genes are TRBV7-8 and TRBJ2-5, with D perhaps matching TRBD1 (5 bases). Germline V gene data show CDR1 as SGHVS and CDR2 as FQNEAQ. V dropped 0 bases and J dropped 2 bases, with 7 bases sitting between them. CDR3 length: 14 residues. In DNA form, the CDR3 reads TGTGCCAGCAGCTTAGCGGACACGCAAGAGACCCAGTACTTC. It yields the protein CASSLADTQETQYF.

The rearrangement uses TRBV6-1 and TRBJ1-2; D is unresolved. V shed 1 base and J shed 0 bases, with 12 bases lying between them. Germline values: CDR1 MNHNS, CDR2 SASEGT. This CDR3 is 16 amino acids long. This CDR3 is CASSEVARAPNYGYTF. The DNA for the CDR3 is TGTGCCAGCAGTGAAGTGGCGAGGGCTCCTAACTATGGCTACACCTTC.

This chain joins TRBV3-1 (or the pseudogene TRBV3-2) and TRBJ1-1, with 7 bases matching TRBD1. V gave up 4 bases and J gave up 5 bases; unmatched junction bases: 10. Per germline, CDR1 LGHDT and CDR2 YNNKEL (reference sequence). This CDR3 spans 15 amino acids. Written as DNA, the CDR3 is TGTGCCAGCAGCCCCTATGACAGGGTAGGTACTGAAGCTTTCTTT. It translates to CASSPYDRVGTEAFF.